Here is one TCR beta chain with its context. What it recognizes is unknown. It was with 60 Vbeta and 13 Jbeta primers that the PCR ran. Generated by immunoSEQ multiplex PCR, the TCRdb table keeps only in-frame clones and is missing some. The sample yields 210,000 or so clones, approximately 80% seen once. The data are from a study of cytomegalovirus exposure and HLA in healthy donors. Study-level points and caveats: Researchers had no immune exposure information except CMV serostatus available. Several V segments, TRBV6-2 and TRBV6-3 among them, could not be told apart and were dropped. Per a prior analysis, the majority of TCR beta V segments were productive roughly 90% or roughly 30% of the time.

The ends were cut back, 6 bases at V and 4 bases at J, with 14 bases in the middle. Germline loops: CDR1 SGHKS, CDR2 YYEKEE (reference sequence). This CDR3 has 14 residues. Sequences were obtained from PBMCs. The TCR was taken from a boy aged 2 to 9 in good health and CMV-seronegative. The V call is TRBV5-5, the J call TRBJ2-1, with D possibly matching TRBD2 (6 bases). The CDR3 DNA reads TGTGCCAGCACCAGGAGAGGAGGGTACAATGAGCAGTTCTTC. Protein sequence: CASTRRGGYNEQFF.